Listed here are 7 T cell receptor beta chains from one sample, sequenced in a study of CD8 T cells in Susac syndrome. An input of about 0.45 to 1 ug of RNA was subjected to reverse transcription using random hexamers. TCRdb re-called the immunoSEQ multiplex PCR reads with MiXCR, one entry per CDR3 protein. The repertoire holds around 170,000 distinct CDR3 sequences, with 92% as singletons. The sequencing sample was made of CD4+ T cells from PBMCs. The receptors originated from a human donor in good health.

The genes are TRBV20-1 and TRBJ2-1; D is undetermined. The CDR3 runs 15 residues. V lost 0 bases, J lost 0 bases, and 9 bases lay in between. Germline values: CDR1 DFQATT, CDR2 SNEGSKA (reference sequence). For the CDR3, the DNA is TGCAGTGCTAGAGAAACGGGTCTCTCCTACAATGAGCAGTTCTTC. The encoded protein is CSARETGLSYNEQFF.

The chain recombines TRBV7-9 with TRBJ1-3; 7 nucleotides agree with TRBD1. The CDR3 has 15 residues. Germline CDR1 and CDR2: SEHNR and FQNEAQ (reference sequence). The V segment lost 2 bases and the J segment 0 bases; nucleotides outside the gene matches: 1. The DNA of the CDR3 is TGTGCCAGCAGCTTATCAGGGGGCTCTGGAAACACCATATATTTT. It encodes CASSLSGGSGNTIYF.

Concerning this clonotype: One junction end does not reproduce the germline sequence, and a read error may be involved. The rearrangement joins TRBV30 to TRBJ1-6, with unresolved D. This CDR3 is built from 14 residues. The germline gives CDR1 GTSNPN, CDR2 SVGIG (reference sequence). CDR3 region: CAWRRGDYNSPLHF. The CDR3 nucleotides are TGTGCCTGGAGGCGAGGAGACTATAATTCCCCCCTCCACTTT.

J is TRBJ2-1 and V is TRBV28; weak D call: TRBD1 (5 bases). V was trimmed by 4 bases and J by 5 bases, leaving 15 bases between them. CDR3 length: 15 residues. Germline CDR1 is MDHEN and CDR2 is SYDVKM. The CDR3 protein is CASSSGQGMDNEQFF. CDR3 nucleotide sequence: TGTGCCAGCAGTTCCGGACAAGGTATGGACAATGAGCAGTTCTTC.

The chain recombines TRBV2 with TRBJ1-4; no definite D call. This CDR3 contains 15 residues. Germline V CDR1 and CDR2: SNHLY, FYNNEI. V was pared by 3 bases and J by 7 bases, with 15 bases between. As DNA, the CDR3 is TGTGCCAGCAGTGAGGATAGGTTCTTCGGTGAAAAACTGTTTTTT. Its protein product is CASSEDRFFGEKLFF. The variable domain in full, with the rest retrieved from reference TRBV2 and TRBJ1-4, is EPEVTQTPSHQVTQMGQEVILRCVPISNHLYFYWYRQILGQKVEFLVSFYNNEISEKSEIFDDQFSVERPDGSNFTLKIRSTKLEDSAMYFCASSEDRFFGEKLFFGSGTQLSVL.

This clonotype is a singleton in its sample. The chain is built from TRBV29-1 and TRBJ2-3, with a tentative D call TRBD2 (6 bases). This CDR3 comprises 13 residues. Germline V gives CDR1 SQVTM, CDR2 ANQGSEA. The CDR3 sequence is CAAEGYSTDTQYF. The CDR3 DNA reads TGCGCGGCGGAGGGGTATAGCACAGATACGCAGTATTTT.

This clonotype appeared once. The chain joins TRBV7-2 to TRBJ1-1; tentative D call: TRBD1 (6 bases). V was clipped by 5 bases and J by 1 base, with 11 bases between them. The germline V gene has CDR1 SGHTA and CDR2 FQGNSA. There are 14 residues in the CDR3. DNA of the CDR3: TGTGCCAGCAGCGACAGGTCGAGGAACACTGAAGCTTTCTTT. Translating gives CASSDRSRNTEAFF. Filled out from reference TRBV7-2 and TRBJ1-1, the complete variable domain reads GAGVSQSPSNKVTEKGKDVELRCDPISGHTALYWYRQSLGQGLEFLIYFQGNSAPDKSGLPSDRFSAERTGGSVSTLTIQRTQQEDSAVYLCASSDRSRNTEAFFGQGTRLTVV.